The entry that follows covers one TCR beta chain sequence. Its antigen is unknown. This sample stems from a study of cytomegalovirus exposure and HLA in healthy donors. Study outcomes and limitations: Sequencing likely generated an artifact that appeared as a cluster of highly shared sequence variants.

Deletions cut 3 bases from V and 3 bases from J, with 12 bases between. The CDR3 totals 14 residues. Germline V gene lookup returns CDR1 MDHEN and CDR2 SYDVKM. Healthy bone marrow donors supplied every sample. A multiplex PCR was run with 60 Vbeta primers and 13 Jbeta primers. Sequencing used immunoSEQ multiplex PCR; TCRdb keeps in-frame clones, though not all of them. The profile shows about 150,000 clones, around a tenth of them singletons. Sequencing used PBMCs. The source of this sequence is a man in his fifties in good health and CMV-seronegative. V gene TRBV28 combines with J gene TRBJ2-7, with D unresolved. CDR3 in amino acids: CASSLRSLGYEQYF. The CDR3 DNA reads TGTGCCAGCAGTTTGAGGAGTTTAGGCTACGAGCAGTACTTC.